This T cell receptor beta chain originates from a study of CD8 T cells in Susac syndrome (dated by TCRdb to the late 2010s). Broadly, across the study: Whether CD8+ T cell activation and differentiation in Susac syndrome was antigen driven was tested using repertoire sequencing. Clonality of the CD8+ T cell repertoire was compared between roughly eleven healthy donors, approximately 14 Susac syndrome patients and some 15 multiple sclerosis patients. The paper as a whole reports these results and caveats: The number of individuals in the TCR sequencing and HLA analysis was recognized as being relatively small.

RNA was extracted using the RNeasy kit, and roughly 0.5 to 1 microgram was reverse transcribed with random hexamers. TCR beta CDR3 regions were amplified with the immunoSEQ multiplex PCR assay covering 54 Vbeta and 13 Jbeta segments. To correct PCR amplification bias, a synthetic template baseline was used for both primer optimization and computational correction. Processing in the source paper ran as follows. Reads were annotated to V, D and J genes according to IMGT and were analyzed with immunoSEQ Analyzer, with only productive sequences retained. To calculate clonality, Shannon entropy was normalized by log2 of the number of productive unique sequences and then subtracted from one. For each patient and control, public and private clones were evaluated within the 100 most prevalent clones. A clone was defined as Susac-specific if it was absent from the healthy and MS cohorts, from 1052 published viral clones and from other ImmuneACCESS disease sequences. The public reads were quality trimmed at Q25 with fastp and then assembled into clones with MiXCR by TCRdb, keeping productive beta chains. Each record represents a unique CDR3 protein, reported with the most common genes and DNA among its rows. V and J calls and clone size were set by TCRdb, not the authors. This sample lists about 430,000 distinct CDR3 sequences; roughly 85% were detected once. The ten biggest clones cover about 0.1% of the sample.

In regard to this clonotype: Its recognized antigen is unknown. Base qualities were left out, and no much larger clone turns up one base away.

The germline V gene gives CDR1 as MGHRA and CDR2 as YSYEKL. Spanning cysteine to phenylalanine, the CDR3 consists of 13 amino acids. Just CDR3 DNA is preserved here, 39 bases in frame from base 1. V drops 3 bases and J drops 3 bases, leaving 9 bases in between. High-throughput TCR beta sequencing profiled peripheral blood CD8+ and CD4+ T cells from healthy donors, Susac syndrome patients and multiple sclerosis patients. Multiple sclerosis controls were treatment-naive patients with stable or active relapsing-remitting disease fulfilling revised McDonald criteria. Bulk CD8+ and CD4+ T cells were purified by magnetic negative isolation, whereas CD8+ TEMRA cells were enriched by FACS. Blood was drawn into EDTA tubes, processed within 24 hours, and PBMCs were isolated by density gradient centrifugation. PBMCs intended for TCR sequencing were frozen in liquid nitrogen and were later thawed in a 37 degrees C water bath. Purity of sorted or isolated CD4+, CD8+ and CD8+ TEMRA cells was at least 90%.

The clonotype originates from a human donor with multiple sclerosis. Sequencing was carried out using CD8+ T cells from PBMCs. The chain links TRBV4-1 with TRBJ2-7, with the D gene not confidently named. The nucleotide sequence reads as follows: TGCGCCAGCAGCCAGGACGGTTTCTACGAGCAGTACTTC. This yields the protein CASSQDGFYEQYF.